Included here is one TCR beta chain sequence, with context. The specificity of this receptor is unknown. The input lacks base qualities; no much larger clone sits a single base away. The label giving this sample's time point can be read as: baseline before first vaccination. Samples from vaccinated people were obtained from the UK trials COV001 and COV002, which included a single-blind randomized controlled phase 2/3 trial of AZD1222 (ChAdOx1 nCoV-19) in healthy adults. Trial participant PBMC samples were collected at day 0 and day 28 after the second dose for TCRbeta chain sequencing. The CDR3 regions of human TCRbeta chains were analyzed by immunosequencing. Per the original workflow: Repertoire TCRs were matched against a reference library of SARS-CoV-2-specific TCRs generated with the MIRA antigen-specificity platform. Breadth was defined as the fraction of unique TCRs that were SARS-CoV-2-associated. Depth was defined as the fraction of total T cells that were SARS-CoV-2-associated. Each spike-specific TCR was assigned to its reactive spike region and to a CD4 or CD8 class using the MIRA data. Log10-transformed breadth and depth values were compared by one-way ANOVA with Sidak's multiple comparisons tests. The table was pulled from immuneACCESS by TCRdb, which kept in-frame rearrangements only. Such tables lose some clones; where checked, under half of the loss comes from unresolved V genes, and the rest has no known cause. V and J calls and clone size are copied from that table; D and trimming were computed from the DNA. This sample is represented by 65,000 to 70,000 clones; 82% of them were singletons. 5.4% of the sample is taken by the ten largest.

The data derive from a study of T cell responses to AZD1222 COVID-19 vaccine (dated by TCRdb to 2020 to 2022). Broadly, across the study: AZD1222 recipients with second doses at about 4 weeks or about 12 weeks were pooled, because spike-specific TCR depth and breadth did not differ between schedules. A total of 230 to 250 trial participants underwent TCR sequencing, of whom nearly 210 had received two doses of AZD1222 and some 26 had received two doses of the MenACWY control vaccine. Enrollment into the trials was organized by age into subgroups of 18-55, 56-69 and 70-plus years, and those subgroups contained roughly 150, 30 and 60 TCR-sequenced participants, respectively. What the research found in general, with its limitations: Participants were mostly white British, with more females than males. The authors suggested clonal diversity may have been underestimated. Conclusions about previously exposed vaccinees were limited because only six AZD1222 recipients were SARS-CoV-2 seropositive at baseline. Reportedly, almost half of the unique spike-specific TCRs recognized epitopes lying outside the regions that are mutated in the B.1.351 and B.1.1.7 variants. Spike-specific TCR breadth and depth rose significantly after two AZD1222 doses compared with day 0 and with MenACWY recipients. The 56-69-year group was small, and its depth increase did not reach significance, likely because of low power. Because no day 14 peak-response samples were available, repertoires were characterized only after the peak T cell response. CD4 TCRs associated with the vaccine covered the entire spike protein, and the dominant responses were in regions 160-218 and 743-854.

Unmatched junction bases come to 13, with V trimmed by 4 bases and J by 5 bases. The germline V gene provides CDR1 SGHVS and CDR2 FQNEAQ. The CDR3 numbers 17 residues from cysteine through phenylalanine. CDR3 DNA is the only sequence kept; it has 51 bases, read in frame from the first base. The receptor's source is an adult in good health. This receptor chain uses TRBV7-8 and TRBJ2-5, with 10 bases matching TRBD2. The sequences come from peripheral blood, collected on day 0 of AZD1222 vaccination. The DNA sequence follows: TGTGCCAGCAGCTCCCTGTTACCAGCGGGGGGGCCGGAGACCCAGTACTTC. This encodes CASSSLLPAGGPETQYF.